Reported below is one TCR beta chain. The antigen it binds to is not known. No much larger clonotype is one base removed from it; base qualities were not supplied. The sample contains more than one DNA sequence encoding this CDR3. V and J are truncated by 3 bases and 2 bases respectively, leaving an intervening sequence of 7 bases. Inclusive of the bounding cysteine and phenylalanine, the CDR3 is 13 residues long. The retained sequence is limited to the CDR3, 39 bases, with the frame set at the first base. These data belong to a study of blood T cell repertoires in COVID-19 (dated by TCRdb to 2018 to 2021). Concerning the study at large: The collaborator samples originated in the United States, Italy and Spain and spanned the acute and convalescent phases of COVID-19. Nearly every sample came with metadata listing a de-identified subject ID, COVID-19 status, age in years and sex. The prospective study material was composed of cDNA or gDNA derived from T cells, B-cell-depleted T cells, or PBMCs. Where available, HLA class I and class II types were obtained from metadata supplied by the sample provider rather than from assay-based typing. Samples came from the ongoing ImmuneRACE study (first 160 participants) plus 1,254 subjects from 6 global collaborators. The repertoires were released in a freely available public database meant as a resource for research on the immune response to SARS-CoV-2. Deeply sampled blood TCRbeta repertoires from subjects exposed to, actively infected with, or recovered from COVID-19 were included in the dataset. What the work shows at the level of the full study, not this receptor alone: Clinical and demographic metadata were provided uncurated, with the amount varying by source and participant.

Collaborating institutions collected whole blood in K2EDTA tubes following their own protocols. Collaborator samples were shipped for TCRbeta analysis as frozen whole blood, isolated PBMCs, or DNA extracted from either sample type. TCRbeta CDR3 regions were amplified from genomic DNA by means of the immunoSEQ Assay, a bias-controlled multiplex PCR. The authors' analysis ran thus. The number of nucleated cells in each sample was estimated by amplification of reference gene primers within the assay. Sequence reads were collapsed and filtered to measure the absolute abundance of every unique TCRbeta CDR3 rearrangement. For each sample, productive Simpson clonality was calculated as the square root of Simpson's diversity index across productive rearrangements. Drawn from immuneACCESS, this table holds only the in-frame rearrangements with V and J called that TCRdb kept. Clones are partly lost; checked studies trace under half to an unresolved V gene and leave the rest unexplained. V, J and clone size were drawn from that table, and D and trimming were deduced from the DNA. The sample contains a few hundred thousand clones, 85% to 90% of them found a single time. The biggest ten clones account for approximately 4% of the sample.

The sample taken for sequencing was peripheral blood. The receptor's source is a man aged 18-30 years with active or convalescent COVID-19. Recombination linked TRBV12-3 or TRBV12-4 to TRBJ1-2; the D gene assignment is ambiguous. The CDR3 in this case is CASSFGQNYGYTF. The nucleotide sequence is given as TGTGCCAGCAGTTTTGGGCAGAACTATGGCTACACCTTC.